The T cell receptor beta chain under discussion was sequenced for a study of T cells in Graves' hyperthyroidism and ophthalmopathy. Whole-study results and caveats: Through a model of 13 V-J features, ophthalmopathy was separated from stable hyperthyroidism. Blood samples included most of the expanded thyroid clonotypes exceeding 0.001.

The V end was cut by 7 bases, the J end by 7 bases, with 20 bases between. CDR3 length: 14 residues. Germline CDR1 and CDR2: MNHEY and SVGEGT. There were TCR beta CDR3 regions amplified from RNA transcripts. HTBI primers were used for first-round RT-PCR of the TCR CDR3. TCRdb re-called the multiplex PCR reads with MiXCR, one entry per CDR3 protein. In the table there are around 300,000 distinct CDR3 sequences, about 14% of which are singletons. There are many counts of this clonotype. Antigen unknown. Uncontrolled infection, other autoimmune disease, pregnancy or lactation barred patients from enrollment. Drawn at first hyperthyroidism diagnosis, the blood sample preceded any ophthalmopathy symptoms.

The gene calls are TRBV6-2 or TRBV6-3 and TRBJ2-7; D might be TRBD1 or TRBD2, each matching 5 bases. The source is a woman in her thirties with Graves' hyperthyroidism that later progressed to Graves' ophthalmopathy. Sequencing was done on a sample of blood. The CDR3 protein is CASIFWWDLGEQYF. The CDR3 DNA follows: TGTGCCAGCATCTTCTGGTGGGACCTGGGGGAGCAGTACTTC.